These 6 T cell receptor beta chains were all obtained from the same sample, sequenced in a study of cytomegalovirus exposure and HLA in healthy donors. PCR employed 60 Vbeta and 13 Jbeta primers. Measured with immunoSEQ multiplex PCR; TCRdb has only the in-frame clones, and not every one. Among under 150,000 clones, about 83% were seen once, and the ten largest hold about 5%. What was sequenced was PBMCs. These receptors originate from a woman in her thirties in good health and CMV-seronegative.

The chain employs TRBV9 and TRBJ1-2; no definite D call. CDR1 is SGDLS, CDR2 YYNGEE, per germline. V gave up 0 bases and J gave up 5 bases, with 14 bases separating them. CDR3 size: 15 residues. The CDR3 protein is CASSVATGLEYGYTF. The CDR3 DNA sequence: TGTGCCAGCAGCGTAGCGACTGGTTTGGAGTATGGCTACACCTTC.

The chain joins TRBV7-9 to TRBJ1-2, with no clear D. The germline V gene encodes CDR1 SEHNR and CDR2 FQNEAQ (reference sequence). V shed 3 bases and J shed 2 bases, with 7 bases lying between them. The CDR3 length is 13 residues. CDR3 loop: CASSFAGNYGYTF. The DNA of the CDR3 is TGTGCCAGCAGCTTCGCCGGGAACTATGGCTACACCTTC.

This sequence joins TRBV7-9 and TRBJ1-2; 9 bases are a match to TRBD1. This CDR3 contains 19 residues. V shed 4 bases, J shed 2 bases, and the junction held 17 bases outside the gene matches. Germline V lookup: CDR1 SEHNR, CDR2 FQNEAQ (reference sequence). CDR3 DNA sequence: TGTGCCAGCAGCTCGTTCGCGGGACAGGGTGAAGAGGGGAACTATGGCTACACCTTC. Its protein is CASSSFAGQGEEGNYGYTF.

This clone was recorded a few times. The chain links TRBV6-5 to TRBJ1-2; D not certain. V lost 0 bases and J 8 bases, leaving 13 bases between the germline ends. The CDR3 contains 14 residues. Germline-derived CDR1 and CDR2 are MNHEY and SVGAGI. CDR3 sequence reads: CASSYSRQVGGYTF. Here the CDR3 DNA reads TGTGCCAGCAGTTACTCCCGGCAGGTTGGAGGCTACACCTTC.

There are a few counts of this clone. This rearrangement joins TRBV5-1 to TRBJ1-4; the match to TRBD1 covers 9 bases. The V gene's germline CDR1 is SGHRS and CDR2 YFSETQ. The CDR3 is made up of 15 amino acids. J was trimmed by 7 bases and V by 0 bases; bases with no gene match: 4. The CDR3 region has the DNA TGCGCCAGCAGCTTGGGGGACAGGGAGGTTGAAAAACTGTTTTTT. Translation gives CASSLGDREVEKLFF.

The chain links TRBV19 to TRBJ1-5, with 9 bases lining up with TRBD1. The CDR3 is 16 amino acids. The V and J ends lost 4 bases and 6 bases, in that order; junction bases with no gene match: 10. The germline V gene encodes CDR1 LNHDA and CDR2 SQIVND (reference sequence). CDR3 nucleotide sequence: TGTGCCAGTAGTACGACAGGACAGGGGTGGTTTCAGCCCCAGCATTTT. This codes for CASSTTGQGWFQPQHF. Full variable domain (remainder filled in from reference TRBV19 and TRBJ1-5): DGGITQSPKYLFRKEGQNVTLSCEQNLNHDAMYWYRQDPGQGLRLIYYSQIVNDFQKGDIAEGYSVSREKKESFPLTVTSAQKNPTAFYLCASSTTGQGWFQPQHFGDGTRLSIL.